The 18 T cell receptor beta chains in this list originate from one sample, sequenced in a study of CD8 T cells in Susac syndrome. Random hexamers primed reverse transcription of about 0.5 to 1 ug RNA. TCRdb processed the immunoSEQ multiplex PCR reads anew with MiXCR; each CDR3 protein has one entry. The table records 130,000 or so distinct CDR3 sequences, approximately 94% of them present only once. Material for sequencing was CD4+ T cells from PBMCs. Source of these receptors: a human donor in good health.

This chain uses TRBV19 with TRBJ1-2, with 9 bases fitting TRBD1. Trimming took 2 bases from V and 4 from J; bases not matched to a gene: 5. The CDR3 loop spans 15 amino acids. Germline CDR1 is LNHDA and CDR2 is SQIVND (reference sequence). This CDR3 is CASSIMDRGGYGYTF. The CDR3 DNA is TGTGCCAGTAGTATAATGGACAGGGGTGGCTATGGCTACACCTTC.

A few counts support this clonotype. The rearrangement links TRBV29-1 to TRBJ2-7; D perhaps matches TRBD2 (5 bases). Looked up from germline, CDR1 is SQVTM and CDR2 is ANQGSEA. This CDR3 is built from 12 residues. The germline V and J ends were trimmed by 5 bases and 2 bases, with 10 bases remaining between them. This CDR3 is CSVKAGTYEQYF. The CDR3 DNA follows: TGCAGCGTTAAGGCGGGTACCTACGAGCAGTACTTC.

This chain uses TRBV6-2 or TRBV6-3 with TRBJ2-1; TRBD2 matches at 14 bases. Germline V gives CDR1 MNHEY, CDR2 SVGEGT. The length of the CDR3 is 22 residues. Unmatched junction bases numbered 14, after V lost 1 base and J lost 0 bases. CDR3: CASSYFPRLAGGSYSSYNEQFF. The CDR3 DNA is TGTGCCAGCAGTTACTTTCCCCGACTAGCGGGAGGGTCCTATAGCTCCTACAATGAGCAGTTCTTC.

The chain combines TRBV20-1 with TRBJ2-3, with D possibly matching TRBD2 (6 bases). Germline CDR1 is DFQATT and CDR2 is SNEGSKA (reference sequence). This CDR3 has 15 amino acids. V lost 6 bases and J lost 4, with 20 bases in between. This CDR3 is CSAPGGGPEADTQYF. CDR3 coding DNA: TGCAGTGCCCCCGGGGGTGGGCCTGAGGCAGATACGCAGTATTTT.

The chain links TRBV9 to TRBJ2-7; D not resolved. CDR1 is SGDLS, CDR2 YYNGEE, per germline. The CDR3 has 14 residues. Trimming pared 0 bases from V and 2 bases from J, leaving 9 bases between. The DNA of the CDR3 is TGTGCCAGCAGCGTAGGAGGAACCGCCTACGAGCAGTACTTC. It yields the protein CASSVGGTAYEQYF.

V is TRBV3-1 and J is TRBJ2-7; possibly TRBD2 for D (5 bases). The V gene lost 1 base and the J gene lost 2 bases, with 12 bases spanning the gap. The germline gives CDR1 LGHDT, CDR2 YNNKEL (reference sequence). The CDR3 spans 15 residues. CDR3 in amino acids: CASSQAAGDPYEQYF. The CDR3 region has the DNA TGTGCCAGCAGCCAAGCGGCGGGCGACCCCTACGAGCAGTACTTC.

This clonotype was detected only once. The DNA for the CDR3 is TGTGCCAGCAGCTTCGGGGGAGGGGATGGCTACACCTTC. Its protein product is CASSFGGGDGYTF. The rearrangement links TRBV5-6 to TRBJ1-2; D is perhaps TRBD1 (5 bases). The CDR3 extends over 13 amino acids. The germline gives CDR1 SGHDT, CDR2 YYEEEE. The V end was cut by 2 bases, the J end by 6 bases, with 11 bases between.

This chain joins TRBV7-2 and TRBJ2-7; D is possibly TRBD1 (6 bases). CDR1 and CDR2 (germline): SGHTA, FQGNSA. This CDR3 has 15 residues. V lost 5 bases to trimming and J lost 2 bases, with 16 bases between them. The CDR3 nucleotides are TGTGCCAGCAGCCCGGCTAGACAGGTCACCTACGAGCAGTACTTC. Residues: CASSPARQVTYEQYF.

V and J are TRBV12-3 or TRBV12-4 and TRBJ2-7; 9 bases map to TRBD1. Trimming removed 2 bases from V and 3 bases from J; junction bases left unmatched: 2. This CDR3 has 14 amino acids. The CDR3 loop is CASSLNRGLYEQYF. For the CDR3, the DNA is TGTGCCAGCAGTTTAAACAGGGGGCTCTACGAGCAGTACTTC.

The chain has TRBV10-1 and TRBJ2-7; D is uncertain. Trimming pared 3 bases from V and 3 bases from J, leaving 6 bases between. The CDR3 sequence is 12 residues long. CDR1 WNHNN and CDR2 SYGVQD come from the germline V gene (reference sequence). CDR3 DNA: TGCGCCAGCAGTGACGGTCACTACGAGCAGTACTTC. As protein: CASSDGHYEQYF.

The chain uses TRBV12-3 or TRBV12-4 and TRBJ2-3; D is undetermined. The V gene lost 0 bases and the J gene lost 4 bases, with 5 bases spanning the gap. The CDR3 runs to 13 residues. CDR3 bases: TGTGCCAGCAGTTTAGCCGATCCAGATACGCAGTATTTT. Its protein product is CASSLADPDTQYF.

V usage is TRBV30 and J usage is TRBJ2-3; 8 bases map to TRBD1. The CDR3 covers 14 residues. Germline V gene data show CDR1 as GTSNPN and CDR2 as SVGIG (reference sequence). The V gene end was trimmed by 3 bases and the J gene end by 1 base; junction bases not matched to a gene: 3. CDR3 DNA sequence: TGTGCCTGGAGATTGACAGGGGGCACAGATACGCAGTATTTT. Its translation: CAWRLTGGTDTQYF.

The CDR3 bases are TGTGCCAGCAGCGAACAGGCTTCCTTGGGAGATACGCAGTATTTT. This codes for CASSEQASLGDTQYF. The chain uses TRBV9 and TRBJ2-3; D might be TRBD1 (5 bases). This CDR3 comprises 15 residues. The ends were cut back, 3 bases at V and 5 bases at J, with 16 bases in the middle. Germline values: CDR1 SGDLS, CDR2 YYNGEE.

The chain is built from TRBV19 and TRBJ1-5, with D uncertain. This CDR3 contains 15 residues. Trimming cost V 3 bases and J 0 bases, with 9 bases left between them. Per germline, CDR1 LNHDA and CDR2 SQIVND (reference sequence). The DNA of the CDR3 is TGTGCCAGTAGTATGGACTTCCATAGCAATCAGCCCCAGCATTTT. Translation gives CASSMDFHSNQPQHF.

The chain uses TRBV6-5 and TRBJ1-2; TRBD1 is a possible D gene (5 bases). V shed 5 bases and J shed 7 bases, with 32 bases lying between them. From germline, CDR1 is MNHEY and CDR2 SVGAGI. This CDR3 is 19 amino acids long. The CDR3 loop reads CASSNEFGTGHSAVRGYTF. CDR3 DNA sequence: TGTGCCAGCAGTAACGAATTTGGGACCGGCCATAGTGCGGTACGTGGCTACACCTTC.

The chain couples TRBV7-9 to TRBJ1-1; D uncertain. The CDR3 spans 14 residues. Germline values: CDR1 SEHNR, CDR2 FQNEAQ (reference sequence). Trimming cost V 3 bases and J 1 base, with 9 bases left between them. CDR3 protein: CASSFRTANTEAFF. In nucleotides, the CDR3 is TGTGCCAGCAGCTTTCGGACGGCGAACACTGAAGCTTTCTTT.

The rearrangement uses TRBV10-3 and TRBJ2-4; 9 bases map to TRBD2. Per germline, CDR1 ENHRY and CDR2 SYGVKD. The CDR3 is 15 amino acids. With 2 bases clipped from V and 6 bases from J, the junction kept 5 bases outside the gene matches. In DNA form, the CDR3 reads TGTGCCATCAGTGAGGGGCGGGAGGGCCCAAACATTCAGTACTTC. Translating gives CAISEGREGPNIQYF.

The rearrangement joins TRBV24-1 to TRBJ2-7, with 9 bases that match TRBD1. The J segment lost 3 bases and the V segment lost 3 bases, leaving 5 bases of the junction unmatched. Germline lookup yields CDR1 KGHDR and CDR2 SFDVKD. The CDR3 runs 15 residues. CDR3 in DNA: TGTGCCACCAGTGATGCCGGACAGGGGAACTACGAGCAGTACTTC. This gives the protein CATSDAGQGNYEQYF.